This is a list of T cell receptor beta chains from one sample in a study of blood T cell repertoires in COVID-19. Some clones are missing from TCRdb's copy, which holds only in-frame ones; the method was immunoSEQ multiplex PCR. The repertoire holds approximately 210,000 clones, with around four fifths as singletons. Sequenced material: peripheral blood. These receptors all stem from a woman in her sixties or seventies with active or convalescent COVID-19. The CDR3 runs from the conserved cysteine through the conserved F or W. Each record gives: clone size, D gene, V gene, J gene, CDR3 DNA, CDR3 protein. The D gene is left open where the match is weak. Clone size is shown for a subset of rows, as once, few, many or a class of expanded clone.

>NA|TRBD2|TRBV7-9|TRBJ2-7
TGTGCCAGCAGACCAAGCGGGAGTTCTTACGAGCAGTACTTC
CASRPSGSSYEQYF
>few|TRBD2|TRBV7-2|TRBJ2-5
TGTGCCAGCAGCTACCAACGGACTAGCGGGGGGGAGACCCAGTACTTC
CASSYQRTSGGETQYF
>NA|NA|TRBV19|TRBJ1-1
TGTGCCAGTAGTATGAGCAGCGAGGCTTTCTTT
CASSMSSEAFF
>NA|NA|TRBV7-2|TRBJ1-1
TGTGCCAGCAGCTTACTGATCGGGACTGAAGCTTTCTTT
CASSLLIGTEAFF
>few|NA|TRBV6-5|TRBJ1-1
TGTGCCAGCAGTTATCGTAGGGGCCGGACTGAAGCTTTCTTT
CASSYRRGRTEAFF
>NA|TRBD2|TRBV20-1|TRBJ2-3
TGCAGTGCTAGTATAGCGGGGGGTACCGGGGATACGCAGTATTTT
CSASIAGGTGDTQYF
>few|TRBD1|TRBV11-2|TRBJ1-6
TGTGCCAGCAGCCCCAACAGGGGGTCCTATTCACCCCTCCACTTT
CASSPNRGSYSPLHF
>NA|NA|TRBV28|TRBJ2-4
TGTGCCAGCAGTATACTCTTGAGCGTGAACAAAAACATTCAGTACTTC
CASSILLSVNKNIQYF
>NA|TRBD2|TRBV5-1|TRBJ2-3
TGCGCCAGCAGCGAGGGACTAGCGGGAGGGGAGGATACGCAGTATTTT
CASSEGLAGGEDTQYF
>NA|NA|TRBV6-5|TRBJ2-7
TGTGCCAGCCAAAGGGACTCGAGCTCCTACGAGCAGTACTTC
CASQRDSSSYEQYF
>NA|TRBD1|TRBV5-6|TRBJ1-1
TGTGCCAGCAGCTTGTTGGACAGGATGAACACTGAAGCTTTCTTT
CASSLLDRMNTEAFF
>NA|TRBD1|TRBV7-2|TRBJ1-5
TGTGCCAGCAGCTTCGACAGGGGGAAGAATCAGCCCCAGCATTTT
CASSFDRGKNQPQHF
>NA|NA|TRBV5-1|TRBJ2-2
TGCGCCAGCAGCCCCCAAGGGGGGCGCGGGAGCGGGGAGCTGTTTTTT
CASSPQGGRGSGELFF
>NA|TRBD1|TRBV28|TRBJ1-4
TGTGCCAGCAGTTTAGAGGAGGGGGCGGCGCTTCCAACTAATGAAAAACTGTTTTTT
CASSLEEGAALPTNEKLFF
>NA|NA|TRBV3-1/TRBV3-2|TRBJ2-3
TGTGCCAGCAGTCCCGACGGGGGCACAGATACGCAGTATTTT
CASSPDGGTDTQYF
>NA|TRBD2|TRBV7-8|TRBJ2-7
TGTGCCAGCAGCTCCTCTAGCGGGAGATACGAGCAGTACTTC
CASSSSSGRYEQYF
>few|TRBD1|TRBV30|TRBJ1-1
TGTGCCTGTGAACAGGGGGGAAAAACTGAAGCTTTCTTT
CACEQGGKTEAFF
>NA|NA|TRBV11-2|TRBJ2-1
TGTGCCAGCAGCTACATCCGCGGAGAGCAGTTCTTC
CASSYIRGEQFF
>NA|NA|TRBV11-2|TRBJ1-1
TGTGCCAGCAGCTTAGAATGGAGGTACACTGAAGCTTTCTTT
CASSLEWRYTEAFF
>few|NA|TRBV5-1|TRBJ1-1
TGCGCCAGCAGTCCAGCCCCCACAGGGCGGAACACTGAAGCTTTCTTT
CASSPAPTGRNTEAFF
>NA|TRBD1|TRBV7-8|TRBJ2-7
TGTGCCAGCAGCCGCGGACAGGGGGCGGTCGAGCAGTACTTC
CASSRGQGAVEQYF
>NA|TRBD1|TRBV18|TRBJ2-3
TGTGCCAGCTCACCGAGACAGGGGATCTCGGATACGCAGTATTTT
CASSPRQGISDTQYF
>NA|TRBD2|TRBV30|TRBJ2-7
TGTGCCTGGAGTATGAGGGGAGGGCTCTATGACGAGCAGTACTTC
CAWSMRGGLYDEQYF
>NA|NA|TRBV18|TRBJ2-7
TGTGCCAGCTCACCCTCTTCCTACGAGCAGTACTTC
CASSPSSYEQYF
>NA|NA|TRBV7-3|TRBJ1-2
TGTGCCAGCAGCTTCCCGCCCGCACAGGCTAAGTTC
CASSFPPAQAKF
>few|TRBD1|TRBV29-1|TRBJ2-7
TGCAGCGCCCTGGGGACAGGGGGCAAAGAGCAGTACTTC
CSALGTGGKEQYF
>NA|NA|TRBV11-1|TRBJ1-4
TGTGCCAGCAGCCTTCAGGGTAAAGAAAAACTGTTTTTT
CASSLQGKEKLFF
>many|NA|TRBV28|TRBJ2-7
TGTGCCAGCAGTCCCCAGAAGGGGCCCTCCTACGAGCAGTACTTC
CASSPQKGPSYEQYF
>NA|NA|TRBV5-1|TRBJ1-2
TGCGCCAGCAGCTTGCGAGGACAAAGGGGCTACACCTTC
CASSLRGQRGYTF
>NA|TRBD1|TRBV7-2|TRBJ2-7
TGTGCCAGCAGCTTAGACAGGGGGGTATCCTACGAGCAGTACTTC
CASSLDRGVSYEQYF
>NA|TRBD1|TRBV11-2|TRBJ2-4
TGTGCCAGCAGCCGGACAGGTCCAAACATTCAGTACTTC
CASSRTGPNIQYF
>NA|NA|TRBV7-5|TRBJ2-7
TGTGCCAGAAGTACCCGGACAGGGGTTCCCTACGAGCAGTACTTC
CARSTRTGVPYEQYF
>few|TRBD1|TRBV7-9|TRBJ2-7
TGTGCCAGCGGACAGGGGGATTACGAGCAGTACTTC
CASGQGDYEQYF
>NA|TRBD1|TRBV19|TRBJ1-4
TGTGCCAGTAGACCCCGACAGGGCGAATACGAAAAACTGTTTTTT
CASRPRQGEYEKLFF
>NA|TRBD1|TRBV29-1|TRBJ1-2
TGCAGCGTTGAAACAGGGGGGTATGGCTACACCTTC
CSVETGGYGYTF
>NA|TRBD1|TRBV5-1|TRBJ2-3
TGCGCCAGCAGCTTGGGACAGGGGGGCACAGATACGCAGTATTTT
CASSLGQGGTDTQYF
>NA|TRBD1|TRBV5-1|TRBJ2-1
TGCGCCAGCAGCGCGTCCGGGACAGGGAGCTACAATGAGCAGTTCTTC
CASSASGTGSYNEQFF
>once|NA|TRBV19|TRBJ1-2
TGTGCCAGTAGCTTCACAGGGAACTATGGCTACACCTTC
CASSFTGNYGYTF
>NA|NA|TRBV4-2|TRBJ1-2
TGTGCCAGCAGCCTCCCGGGAGGAACTAACTATGGCTACACCTTC
CASSLPGGTNYGYTF
>NA|TRBD1|TRBV5-1|TRBJ2-7
TGCGCCAGCAGCTTGGCAACAGGGGGAGACTACGAGCAGTACTTC
CASSLATGGDYEQYF
>NA|TRBD1|TRBV18|TRBJ1-6
TGTGCCAGCTCACGAGGACAGGTGGACAATTCACCCCTCCACTTT
CASSRGQVDNSPLHF
>NA|NA|TRBV10-1|TRBJ2-1
TGCGCCAGCAGTGCGACTCGGGTTGAGCAGTTCTTC
CASSATRVEQFF
>NA|NA|TRBV27|TRBJ2-3
TGTGCCAGCATAGACGGAGCCGGCACAGATACGCAGTATTTT
CASIDGAGTDTQYF
>NA|NA|TRBV2|TRBJ2-1
TGTGCCAGCCGGGGCGGCGGGATGAGCTCCTACAATGAGCAGTTCTTC
CASRGGGMSSYNEQFF
>NA|NA|TRBV5-1|TRBJ2-2
TGCGCCAGCAGCTTGCAACAGGCGAACACCGGGGAGCTGTTTTTT
CASSLQQANTGELFF
>NA|TRBD1|TRBV30|TRBJ1-6
TGTGCCTGGAGAGGGGGACAGTCTCGACTTAGCTCCTATAATTCACCCCTCCACTTT
CAWRGGQSRLSSYNSPLHF
>NA|NA|TRBV11-2|TRBJ2-1
TGTGCCAGCAGCGACGGTTTTAGCGCAAGTGAGCAGTTCTTC
CASSDGFSASEQFF
>NA|NA|TRBV30|TRBJ2-7
TGTGCCTGGAGCCCCAGCTCCTACGAGCAGTACTTC
CAWSPSSYEQYF
>NA|TRBD1|TRBV19|TRBJ1-1
TGTGCCAGTAGTACCGACAGGGGGCGATACACTGAAGCTTTCTTT
CASSTDRGRYTEAFF
>NA|NA|TRBV6-1|TRBJ1-1
TGTGCCAGCAGTGAATTCAGGATGGGCACTGAAGCTTTCTTT
CASSEFRMGTEAFF
>NA|NA|TRBV15|TRBJ1-4
TGTGCCACCAGCAGAACCAGGGGAACTAATGAAAAACTGTTTTTT
CATSRTRGTNEKLFF
>NA|NA|TRBV2|TRBJ1-1
TGTGCCAGCAAGGGGAATGGGGCTGAAGCTTTCTTT
CASKGNGAEAFF